This TCR beta chain was retrieved from a study of blood T cell repertoires in COVID-19 (dated by TCRdb to the early 2020s). Study-level background: Samples from collaborators originated in the United States, Italy and Spain and spanned both the acute and convalescent phases of COVID-19. The material from the prospective study consisted of cDNA or gDNA derived from T cells, B-cell-depleted T cells, or PBMCs. Subjects who had been exposed to COVID-19, were actively infected with it, or had recovered from it provided the deeply sampled blood TCRbeta repertoires that made up the dataset. The repertoires were released in a freely available public database intended as a resource for research on the immune response to SARS-CoV-2. Samples came from the ongoing ImmuneRACE study (first 160 participants) plus 1,254 subjects from 6 global collaborators. The sample metadata nearly always contained a de-identified subject ID, COVID-19 status, age in years and sex. Where HLA class I and class II types were available, the types were taken from metadata supplied by the sample provider, not from assay-based typing.

The germline V gene supplies CDR1 MGHDK and CDR2 SYGVNS. V lost 5 bases and J lost 8 bases; the stretch between them is 21 bases long. From the cysteine up to the phenylalanine, the CDR3 has a length of 15 residues. Only the CDR3 DNA stays, 45 bases, in frame from base 1. Study-level results and caveats: The quantity of clinical and demographic metadata differed by source and by participant and was supplied without curation.

At one collaborating source in Seattle, patients were enrolled during active infection and were followed longitudinally through the course of disease. The collaborating institutions used their own protocols to collect whole blood in K2EDTA tubes. For TCRbeta analysis, collaborators shipped samples in one of three forms: frozen whole blood, isolated PBMCs, or DNA extracted from either of those sample types. TCRbeta CDR3 regions were amplified from genomic DNA using the immunoSEQ Assay, a bias-controlled multiplex PCR. The source study handled its data this way. The number of nucleated cells in each sample was estimated by amplification of reference gene primers within the assay. To quantify the absolute abundance of each unique TCRbeta CDR3 rearrangement, sequence reads were collapsed and filtered. For each sample, productive Simpson clonality was calculated as the square root of Simpson's diversity index across productive rearrangements. Not all clones reach the TCRdb copy of this immuneACCESS table, which keeps in-frame sequences only. Checked studies attribute under half of the gap to unresolved V genes and leave the rest unexplained. V, J and clone size were drawn from that table, and D and trimming were deduced from the DNA. The sample includes roughly 240,000 clones, with 86% observed a single time. 5.5% to 6% of the sample belongs to the ten largest clones.

The table lists this clone with a count of one. Its specific antigen is unknown. The input lacks base qualities; no much larger clone sits a single base away. Sequenced: peripheral blood. The receptor comes from a woman of 80 years or more with COVID-19, enrolled during active disease. Recombination linked TRBV25-1 to TRBJ1-2, with TRBD1 as a weak D call on 5 bases. The CDR3 reads as follows: CASSFDKGWTSGYTF. The nucleotide sequence reads as follows: TGTGCCAGCAGTTTCGACAAGGGGTGGACATCCGGCTACACCTTC.